This TCR beta chain was sequenced for a study of long-term antiretroviral therapy in people with HIV. At the survey level, the v3.0 immunoSEQ assay was run. Clones were sequenced by immunoSEQ multiplex PCR, and TCRdb holds only the in-frame ones, with some missing. This table holds around 20,000 clones, roughly 80% found once. Study-wide results and limits: HIV repertoire CDR3 lengths ranged less widely than those of controls. Transplant-donor-level diversity was not reached after ART, though diversity increased.

On this clone itself: Its antigen is unknown.

All donors provided no fewer than one pre-ART and no fewer than two post-ART PBMC samples. Participants with HIV, all of them, were treated in the United States. The clonotype originates from a young man with HIV. The input for sequencing was unsorted PBMCs, taken 0.9 years after starting antiretroviral therapy.

CDR3 DNA: TGTGCCAGCAGCTTAACTAAGGCAGTCGATGAGCAGTACTTC. Translated, it gives CASSLTKAVDEQYF. The V and J genes are TRBV11-2 and TRBJ2-7; D is unclear. The germline gives CDR1 SGHAT, CDR2 FQNNGV. V was trimmed by 2 bases and J by 7 bases, leaving 15 bases between them. CDR3 length: 14 amino acids.